This entry describes one T cell receptor beta chain. These data come from a study of blood T cell repertoires in COVID-19. Germline V gene data show CDR1 as LGHNT and CDR2 as FRNRAP. The CDR3 totals 18 residues. With 0 bases clipped from V and 3 bases from J, the junction kept 9 bases outside the gene matches. The assay was immunoSEQ multiplex PCR, and TCRdb's table has in-frame clones only and misses some. The table includes about 490,000 clones, roughly 88% detected once. Sequencing used peripheral blood. This TCR was recovered from a human donor in a cohort sampled during active COVID-19. This rearrangement joins TRBV12-5 to TRBJ2-7; 12 bases fit TRBD2. The CDR3 spells CASGLVRLAGGSGYEQYF. CDR3 in DNA: TGTGCTAGTGGTTTGGTACGGCTAGCGGGAGGGTCGGGCTACGAGCAGTACTTC.